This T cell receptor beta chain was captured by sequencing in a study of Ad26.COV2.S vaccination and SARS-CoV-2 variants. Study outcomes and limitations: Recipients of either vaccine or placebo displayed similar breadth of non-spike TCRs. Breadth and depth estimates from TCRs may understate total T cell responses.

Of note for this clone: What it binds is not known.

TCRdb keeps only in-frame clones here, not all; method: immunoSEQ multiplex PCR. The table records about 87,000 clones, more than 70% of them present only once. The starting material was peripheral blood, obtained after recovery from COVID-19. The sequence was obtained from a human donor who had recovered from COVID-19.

The CDR3 region has the DNA TGTGCCAGCAGTCTAACTCTGGGGGGAGGTCAGCCCCAGCATTTT. This sequence encodes CASSLTLGGGQPQHF. The gene calls are TRBV28 and TRBJ1-5, with D perhaps TRBD1 (5 bases). CDR1 is MDHEN and CDR2 is SYDVKM in the germline V gene. V dropped 5 bases and J dropped 6 bases, with 17 bases sitting between them. The CDR3 totals 15 residues.